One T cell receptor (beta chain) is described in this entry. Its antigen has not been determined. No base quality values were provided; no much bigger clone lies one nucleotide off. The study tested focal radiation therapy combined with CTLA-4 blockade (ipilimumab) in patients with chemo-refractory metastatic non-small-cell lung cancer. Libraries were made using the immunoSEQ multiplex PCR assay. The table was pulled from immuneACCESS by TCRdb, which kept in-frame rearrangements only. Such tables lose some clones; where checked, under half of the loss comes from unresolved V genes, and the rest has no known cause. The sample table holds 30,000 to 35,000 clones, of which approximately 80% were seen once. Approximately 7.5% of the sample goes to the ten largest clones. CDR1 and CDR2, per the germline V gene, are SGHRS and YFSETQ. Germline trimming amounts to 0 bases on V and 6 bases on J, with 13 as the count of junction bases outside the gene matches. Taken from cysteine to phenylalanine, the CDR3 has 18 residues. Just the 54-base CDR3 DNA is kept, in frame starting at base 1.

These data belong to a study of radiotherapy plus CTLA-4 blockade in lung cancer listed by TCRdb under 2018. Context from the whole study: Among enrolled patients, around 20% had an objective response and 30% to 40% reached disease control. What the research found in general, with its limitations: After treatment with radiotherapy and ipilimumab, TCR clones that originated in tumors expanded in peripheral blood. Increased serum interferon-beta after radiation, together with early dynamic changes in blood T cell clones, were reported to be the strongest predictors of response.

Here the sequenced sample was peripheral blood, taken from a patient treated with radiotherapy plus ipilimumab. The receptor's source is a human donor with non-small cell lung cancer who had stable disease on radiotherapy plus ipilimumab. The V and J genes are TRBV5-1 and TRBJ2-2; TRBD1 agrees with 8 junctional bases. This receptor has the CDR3 CASSLAGIGQGASGELFF. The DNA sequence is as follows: TGCGCCAGCAGCTTGGCCGGGATCGGGCAGGGGGCGTCCGGGGAGCTGTTTTTT.